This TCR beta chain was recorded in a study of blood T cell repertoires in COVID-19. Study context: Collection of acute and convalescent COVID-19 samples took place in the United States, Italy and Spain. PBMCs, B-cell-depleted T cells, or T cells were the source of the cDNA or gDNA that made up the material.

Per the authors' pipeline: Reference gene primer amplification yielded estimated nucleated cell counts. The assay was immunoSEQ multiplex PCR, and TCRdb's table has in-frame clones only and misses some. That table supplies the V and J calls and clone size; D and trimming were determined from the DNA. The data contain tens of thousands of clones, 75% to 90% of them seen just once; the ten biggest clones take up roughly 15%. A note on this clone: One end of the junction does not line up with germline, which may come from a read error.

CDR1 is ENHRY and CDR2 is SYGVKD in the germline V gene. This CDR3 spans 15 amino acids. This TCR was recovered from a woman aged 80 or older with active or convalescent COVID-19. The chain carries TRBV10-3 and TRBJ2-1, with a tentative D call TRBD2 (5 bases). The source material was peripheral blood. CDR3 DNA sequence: TGTACCATCAGGCACACTAGTGACTCCTACAATGAGCAGTTCTTC. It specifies CTIRHTSDSYNEQFF.